The 10 T cell receptor beta chains reported below all come from one sample, sequenced in a study of shared clonotypes between healthy human individuals. Sequenced by immunoSEQ multiplex PCR; TCRdb stores in-frame clones only, minus some. The sample contains around 2.1 million clones, roughly 91% of which appear only once. Positively selected for CCR7, the CD45RO-negative cells used as naive CD8 cells excluded terminally differentiated effector memory CD45RA+ cells. What was sequenced was naive CD8+ T cells from PBMCs. Receptors were obtained from a man aged 18 to 29 in good health. Some clones in this sample may be carry-over from other donors' samples.

The V gene is TRBV9, the J gene TRBJ1-2; D not certain. CDR1 and CDR2 from the germline V gene are SGDLS and YYNGEE. V lost 4 bases, J lost 6 bases, and 16 bases lay in between. This CDR3 has 14 amino acids. The DNA of the CDR3 is TGTGCCAGCAGCCCCCGTTTGGGTACCGATGGCTACACCTTC. Its translation is CASSPRLGTDGYTF.

CDR3 nucleotides: TGTGCCAGCAGTTTGGGGGACTCCACCTCTTTTACCAATGAGCAGTTCTTC. Translation: CASSLGDSTSFTNEQFF. This sequence joins TRBV27 and TRBJ2-1, with D tentatively TRBD2 (6 bases). The V end lost 3 bases, the J end lost 6 bases, and 21 bases lay between the germline ends. Germline lookup yields CDR1 MNHEY and CDR2 SMNVEV (reference sequence). The CDR3 covers 17 residues.

The V gene is TRBV7-6, the J gene TRBJ2-6; possibly TRBD1 for D (6 bases). The length of the CDR3 is 17 residues. V lost 1 base, J lost 2 bases, and 12 bases lay in between. CDR1 and CDR2 from the germline V gene are SGHVS and FNYEAQ. The CDR3 DNA follows: TGTGCCAGCAGCTTAGAACAGGGAGCTGCTGGGGCCAACGTCCTGACTTTC. It yields the protein CASSLEQGAAGANVLTF.

In regard to this clone: Other DNA sequences from this sample encode an identical CDR3 as well. V is TRBV27 and J is TRBJ2-2; D is undetermined. V lost 5 bases to trimming and J lost 2 bases, with 6 bases between them. In germline, CDR1 is MNHEY, CDR2 SMNVEV (reference sequence). This CDR3 has 13 amino acids. DNA for the CDR3: TGTGCCAGCAGTCCGCGTAACACCGGGGAGCTGTTTTTT. Protein: CASSPRNTGELFF.

V gene TRBV11-2 combines with J gene TRBJ2-3; 8 nucleotides match TRBD2. The V gene end was trimmed by 5 bases and the J gene end by 3 bases; junction bases not matched to a gene: 10. There are 16 residues in the CDR3. Germline V gene lookup returns CDR1 SGHAT and CDR2 FQNNGV. For the CDR3, the DNA is TGTGCCAGCAGCATTACCTTAGCGGGATGGACAGATACGCAGTATTTT. Protein sequence: CASSITLAGWTDTQYF.

In the case of this clone: Other DNA sequences in the sample encode the same CDR3. V and J are TRBV29-1 and TRBJ2-3; D remains ambiguous. Trimming cost V 7 bases and J 0 bases, with 11 bases left between them. CDR1 is SQVTM and CDR2 is ANQGSEA in the germline V gene. CDR3 size: 13 residues. CDR3 loop: CSAPGQSTDTQYF. The CDR3 nucleotides read TGCAGCGCCCCTGGGCAGAGCACAGATACGCAGTATTTT.

As for this clone: Other DNA sequences in the same sample also yield this CDR3. The gene calls are TRBV19 and TRBJ1-5; no definite D call. In germline, CDR1 is LNHDA, CDR2 SQIVND (reference sequence). The CDR3 extends over 15 amino acids. Trimming left V 1 base short and J 0 bases short, with 7 bases between. The CDR3: CASSIGVYSNQPQHF. The CDR3 DNA follows: TGTGCCAGTAGTATAGGGGTGTATAGCAATCAGCCCCAGCATTTT. The full variable domain, rest sourced from reference TRBV19 and TRBJ1-5, is DGGITQSPKYLFRKEGQNVTLSCEQNLNHDAMYWYRQDPGQGLRLIYYSQIVNDFQKGDIAEGYSVSREKKESFPLTVTSAQKNPTAFYLCASSIGVYSNQPQHFGDGTRLSIL.

The chain carries TRBV9 and TRBJ2-1, with 8 bases aligning to TRBD2. The CDR3 runs 15 residues. V lost 0 bases and J lost 9; bases outside the gene matches: 8. Germline loops: CDR1 SGDLS, CDR2 YYNGEE. CDR3 coding DNA: TGTGCCAGCAGCGTAGGACGGGGGGGTTTTGTTGAGCAGTTCTTC. It codes for CASSVGRGGFVEQFF.

As concerns this clone: This sample includes further DNA sequences coding for the same CDR3. V and J are TRBV9 and TRBJ1-3; D might be TRBD1 (5 bases). This CDR3 has 15 residues. V shed 0 bases and J shed 4 bases, with 11 bases lying between them. Germline V lookup: CDR1 SGDLS, CDR2 YYNGEE. As DNA, the CDR3 is TGTGCCAGCAGCGTAGCTGGGACCGCCGGAAACACCATATATTTT. This encodes CASSVAGTAGNTIYF.

The chain employs TRBV4-1 and TRBJ2-1; possibly TRBD1 for D (5 bases). Germline V gene lookup returns CDR1 MGHRA and CDR2 YSYEKL. CDR3 size: 15 residues. V was clipped by 3 bases and J by 4 bases, with 13 bases between them. Here the CDR3 DNA reads TGCGCCAGCAGCCACCAAACAGGAAATTACAATGAGCAGTTCTTC. Translation gives CASSHQTGNYNEQFF.